The 24 T cell receptor beta chains listed next were all sequenced from one sample in a study of T cells in Graves' hyperthyroidism and ophthalmopathy. The TCR beta CDR3 regions underwent amplification using RNA transcripts as the source. RT-PCR in the first round (using the HTBI primer set) targeted the TCR CDR3. TCRdb fed the multiplex PCR reads into MiXCR, producing one record per CDR3 protein. The sample lists around 500,000 distinct CDR3 sequences, approximately 15% seen once, with less than 20% in the top ten. Sequencing was done on a sample of blood. All receptors come from a young woman with Graves' hyperthyroidism.

The rearrangement uses TRBV3-1 and TRBJ2-3; 11 bases match TRBD2. The germline gives CDR1 LGHDT, CDR2 YNNKEL (reference sequence). After removal of 1 base from V and 5 bases from J, the junction contained 5 bases not matched to a gene. The CDR3 length is 16 residues. The CDR3 reads CASSQVSGRERDTQYF. Here the CDR3 DNA reads TGTGCCAGCAGCCAAGTTAGCGGGAGGGAAAGAGATACGCAGTATTTT.

Many counts were recorded for this clonotype. The V gene is TRBV12-3 or TRBV12-4, the J gene TRBJ2-1, with 8 positions matching TRBD1. J lost 8 bases, V lost 5 bases, and 8 bases had no gene match. This CDR3 contains 14 residues. In nucleotides, the CDR3 is TGTGCCAGCAGTAGCGGACAGGGTTTGGATGAGCAGTTCTTC. This codes for CASSSGQGLDEQFF.

The gene calls are TRBV2 and TRBJ2-1; 12 bases are a match to TRBD2. J was trimmed by 7 bases and V by 1 base; bases with no gene match: 11. The CDR3 sequence is 18 residues long. Germline V gene data show CDR1 as SNHLY and CDR2 as FYNNEI. The CDR3 here is CASSEVRVGLAGWNEQFF. The CDR3 nucleotides read TGTGCCAGCAGTGAAGTGCGCGTGGGACTAGCGGGTTGGAATGAGCAGTTCTTC.

The genes are TRBV4-1 and TRBJ2-1, with D hard to call. V was shortened by 0 bases and J by 7 bases, with 7 bases between the two germline ends. The CDR3 sequence is 13 residues long. Germline V gene sequence: CDR1 MGHRA, CDR2 YSYEKL. In DNA, the CDR3 is TGCGCCAGCAGCCAAGATAAGGGTAATGAGCAGTTCTTC. Amino acids: CASSQDKGNEQFF.

This clonotype was detected only a few times. J is TRBJ2-2 and V is TRBV6-1; 9 bases align to TRBD1. This CDR3 region has 15 residues. The germline V gene encodes CDR1 MNHNS and CDR2 SASEGT. Losses at the gene ends were 8 bases for V and 6 bases for J; bases not matched to a gene: 10. CDR3 sequence: CASARWDRAAGELFF. CDR3 DNA sequence: TGTGCCAGCGCTCGGTGGGACAGGGCGGCCGGGGAGCTGTTTTTT.

The gene calls are TRBV29-1 and TRBJ2-3; D uncertain. V lost 4 bases, J lost 0 bases, and 5 bases lay in between. CDR3 length: 12 residues. Germline values: CDR1 SQVTM, CDR2 ANQGSEA. CDR3 DNA: TGCAGCGTTGTACCCAGCACAGATACGCAGTATTTT. Translating gives CSVVPSTDTQYF.

In its sample, this clonotype was seen many times. The V call is TRBV12-3 or TRBV12-4, the J call TRBJ2-7; a possible D gene is TRBD2 (5 bases). The CDR3 is 12 amino acids. Trimming took off 3 bases at V and 7 bases at J, with 10 bases between the two ends. The CDR3 sequence: CASSFLAREQYF. The CDR3 nucleotides are TGTGCCAGCAGTTTTCTAGCTCGGGAGCAGTACTTC.

This clonotype was counted between two and nine times. The chain has TRBV7-6 and TRBJ1-6; tentatively, D is TRBD1 (5 bases). Germline V gene sequence: CDR1 SGHVS, CDR2 FNYEAQ. The CDR3 consists of 15 residues. The V end was cut by 5 bases, the J end by 9 bases, with 17 bases between. In nucleotides, the CDR3 is TGTGCCAGCAGCAAAGCACCAGACAGTTCTTCACCCCTCCACTTT. Protein product: CASSKAPDSSSPLHF.

This clonotype was observed a handful of times. A much larger clone differs from this one at a single base, so this may be a read error. The chain is built from TRBV29-1 and TRBJ1-2; D ambiguous. The CDR3 covers 11 residues. Deletions cut 4 bases from V and 5 bases from J, with 8 bases between. Looked up from germline, CDR1 is SQVTM and CDR2 is ANQGSEA. CDR3 DNA: TGCAGCGTTGCACGGGGTTATGGCTACACCTTC. It specifies CSVARGYGYTF.

This clonotype was seen more than once but under ten times. V is TRBV9 and J is TRBJ2-1, with 11 bases that match TRBD2. This CDR3 comprises 15 residues. Germline assignment: CDR1 SGDLS and CDR2 YYNGEE. V dropped 3 bases and J dropped 7; count of bases not matched to a gene: 6. This CDR3 reads CASSDAGTSGNEQFF. The CDR3 DNA reads as TGTGCCAGCAGCGATGCCGGGACTAGCGGTAATGAGCAGTTCTTC.

V is TRBV19 and J is TRBJ2-3; no clear D. The CDR3 length is 17 residues. The germline CDR1 and CDR2 sequences are LNHDA and SQIVND (reference sequence). V lost 0 bases and J 0 bases, leaving 13 bases between the germline ends. The chain's CDR3 is CASSIDLGGSSTDTQYF. The CDR3 nucleotides read TGTGCCAGTAGTATAGATCTTGGCGGTTCTAGCACAGATACGCAGTATTTT.

Ten or more counts support this clonotype. The CDR3 DNA reads as TGTGCCAGCAGTCTGCGGGGCCTCTATGGCTACACCTTC. This gives the protein CASSLRGLYGYTF. The chain combines TRBV27 with TRBJ1-2; TRBD1 is a possible D gene (5 bases). The V gene lost 5 bases and the J gene lost 4 bases, with 11 bases spanning the gap. CDR1 and CDR2 (germline): MNHEY, SMNVEV (reference sequence). There are 13 residues in the CDR3.

This clonotype was detected ten times or more. The chain carries TRBV18 and TRBJ1-2, with 7 bases fitting TRBD1. V was pared by 2 bases and J by 4 bases, with 16 bases of the junction left unmatched. The CDR3 is 18 amino acids. Germline-derived CDR1 and CDR2 are KGHSH and LQKENI. The CDR3 is CASSPEAGQTLVVYGYTF. In DNA, the CDR3 is TGTGCCAGCTCACCAGAAGCGGGACAGACCCTCGTTGTCTATGGCTACACCTTC.

There are many counts of this clonotype. J is TRBJ1-1 and V is TRBV18, with 9 bases identical to TRBD1. The CDR3 length is 15 residues. V was pared by 4 bases and J by 3 bases, with 6 bases of the junction left unmatched. Germline values: CDR1 KGHSH, CDR2 LQKENI. DNA for the CDR3: TGTGCCAGCTCACAGCGACAGGGGGGAGACACTGAAGCTTTCTTT. Translation gives CASSQRQGGDTEAFF.

About this clonotype itself: At one end, the junction sequence differs from germline, possibly due to a read error. The J gene is TRBJ1-1, the V gene TRBV14; TRBD1 might be the D (5 bases). Germline V gene lookup returns CDR1 SGHDN and CDR2 FVKESK. The CDR3 runs to 15 residues. CDR3 loop: CASSQIRGGGTEAFF. As DNA, the CDR3 is TGTGCCAGCAGCCAAATACGGGGGGGTGGCACTGAAGCATTCTTT.

This clonotype was observed many times. The chain employs TRBV10-3 and TRBJ2-1, with TRBD2 matching 12 bases. CDR1 ENHRY and CDR2 SYGVKD come from the germline V gene. This CDR3 has 14 amino acids. V lost 8 bases and J lost 7; bases outside the gene matches: 6. DNA for the CDR3: TGTGCCATCCAACCTAGCGGGAGGGCAAATGAGCAGTTCTTC. This sequence encodes CAIQPSGRANEQFF.

The CDR3 reads CSARDTQNRHGNTIYF. As DNA, the CDR3 is TGCAGTGCTAGGGATACCCAAAACAGGCATGGAAACACCATATATTTT. The chain recombines TRBV20-1 with TRBJ1-3, with D possibly matching TRBD1 (5 bases). The V end lost 3 bases, the J end lost 3 bases, and 18 bases lay between the germline ends. Germline values: CDR1 DFQATT, CDR2 SNEGSKA (reference sequence). The CDR3 covers 16 residues.

This clonotype was counted many times. This chain links TRBV6-2 or TRBV6-3 with TRBJ2-5, with D uncertain. This CDR3 is 14 amino acids long. Germline CDR1 is MNHEY and CDR2 is SVGEGT. V was trimmed by 7 bases and J by 4 bases, leaving 16 bases between them. The CDR3 nucleotides read TGTGCCAGCACTCCTCCCCCGGGCCGAGAGACCCAGTACTTC. Amino acid sequence: CASTPPPGRETQYF.

This clonotype has a count of ten or more. This chain links TRBV12-3 or TRBV12-4 with TRBJ2-1, with TRBD2 matching 10 bases. The CDR3 length is 17 residues. V shed 8 bases and J 0 bases; nucleotides not matched to a gene: 10. CDR3 loop: CASGGGLAISSYNEQFF. In DNA, the CDR3 is TGTGCCAGCGGAGGGGGACTAGCGATTAGCTCCTACAATGAGCAGTTCTTC.

This clonotype was counted many times. J is TRBJ1-1 and V is TRBV2; 9 positions agree with TRBD1. This CDR3 region has 15 residues. Germline CDR1 reads SNHLY; CDR2 reads FYNNEI. The junction had 11 bases not matched to a gene; V was cut back by 7 bases and J by 5 bases. CDR3 loop: CASTKQGARKTEAFF. DNA of the CDR3: TGTGCCAGCACCAAACAGGGGGCGCGGAAAACTGAAGCTTTCTTT.

The CDR3 DNA follows: TGTGCCAGCAGCCCCGGGGGGGGGAATTCACCCCTCCACTTT. Protein: CASSPGGGNSPLHF. The chain uses TRBV7-3 and TRBJ1-6; tentatively, D is TRBD1 (5 bases). The CDR3 covers 14 residues. Per germline, CDR1 SGHTA and CDR2 FQGTGA. V gave up 5 bases and J gave up 7 bases, with 12 bases separating them. Together with reference TRBV7-3 and TRBJ1-6, the CDR3 gives the full variable domain: GAGVSQTPSNKVTEKGKYVELRCDPISGHTALYWYRQSLGQGPEFLIYFQGTGAADDSGLPNDRFFAVRPEGSVSTLKIQRTERGDSAVYLCASSPGGGNSPLHFGNGTRLTVT.

This clonotype has a handful of counts. The rearrangement joins TRBV29-1 to TRBJ2-3, with D possibly TRBD1 on 6 matching bases. The CDR3 sequence is 13 residues long. CDR1 and CDR2 from the germline V gene are SQVTM and ANQGSEA. V lost 6 bases to trimming and J lost 2 bases, with 12 bases between them. The DNA for the CDR3 is TGCAGCGTGCTTACAGGGATCACAGATACGCAGTATTTT. This gives the protein CSVLTGITDTQYF.

Many counts were recorded for this clonotype. The chain combines TRBV14 with TRBJ2-5; a possible D gene is TRBD2 (6 bases). The V gene lost 4 bases and the J gene lost 2 bases, with 17 bases spanning the gap. The CDR3 runs 16 residues. Germline CDR1 is SGHDN and CDR2 is FVKESK. In DNA form, the CDR3 reads TGTGCCAGCAGCCTTTTCGAGCCGGGACTTCAAGAGACCCAGTACTTC. It codes for CASSLFEPGLQETQYF. Full variable domain (remainder filled in from reference TRBV14 and TRBJ2-5): EAGVTQFPSHSVIEKGQTVTLRCDPISGHDNLYWYRRVMGKEIKFLLHFVKESKQDESGMPNNRFLAERTGGTYSTLKVQPAELEDSGVYFCASSLFEPGLQETQYFGPGTRLLVL.

This clonotype was counted at least ten times. The chain has TRBV19 and TRBJ2-2; D is possibly TRBD1 (5 bases). This CDR3 has 12 amino acids. V lost 9 bases and J lost 5, with 10 bases in between. Germline CDR1 reads LNHDA; CDR2 reads SQIVND (reference sequence). The DNA for the CDR3 is TGTGCCAGCGGTGGGGCAACCGGGGAGCTGTTTTTT. Its translation is CASGGATGELFF.